This T cell receptor (beta chain) was sequenced for a study of CD8+ T cells in alopecia areata. Study results and limitations: Affected scalp, especially in alopecia totalis/universalis, had a higher clonality than normal scalp did. The study found TCR sharing across patients less clear than in mice, possibly for HLA reasons.

Notes on this clone: Its specificity is unknown.

The sequencing template was cDNA reverse transcribed from extracted RNA. The table came from immunoSEQ multiplex PCR; TCRdb's copy has only in-frame clones and leaves some out. The data contain tens of thousands of clones, approximately 56% of them singletons. The sample comprised NKG2D-high CD8+ T cells sorted from blood. This sequence was found in a human donor with alopecia areata.

CDR3 in DNA: TGTGCCAGCAGTGAAACGACAGGCGTGTATGGCTACACCTTC. Amino acid sequence: CASSETTGVYGYTF. The chain employs TRBV6-1 and TRBJ1-2; D is perhaps TRBD1 (6 bases). Trimming shortened V by 2 bases and J by 5 bases, and 12 bases separated the two germline ends. The CDR3 is 14 residues long. CDR1 is MNHNS and CDR2 is SASEGT in the germline V gene.